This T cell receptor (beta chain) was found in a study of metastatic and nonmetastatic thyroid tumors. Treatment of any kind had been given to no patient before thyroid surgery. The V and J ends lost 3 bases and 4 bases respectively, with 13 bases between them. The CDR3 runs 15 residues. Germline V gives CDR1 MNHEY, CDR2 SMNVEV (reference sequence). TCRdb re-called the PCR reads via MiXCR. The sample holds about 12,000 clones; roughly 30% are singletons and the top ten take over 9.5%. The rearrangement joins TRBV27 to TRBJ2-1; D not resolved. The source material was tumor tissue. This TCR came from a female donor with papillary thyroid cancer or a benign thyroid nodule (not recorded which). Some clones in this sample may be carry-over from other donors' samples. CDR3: CASSFLPTRYNEQFF. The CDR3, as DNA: TGTGCCAGCAGTTTTTTGCCAACCAGATACAATGAGCAGTTCTTC.